The entry below describes one TCR beta chain. No antigen is known for it. The time point: blood 4 weeks post-SBRT, at nephrectomy. Treatment indicated: 15 Gy SBRT to primary tumor, nephrectomy 4 weeks later. Nephrectomy followed 15 Gy stereotactic body radiation by 4 weeks. Libraries were prepared by immunoSEQ multiplex PCR; TCRdb keeps only in-frame clonotypes and omits some of them. This sample has some 97,000 clones, with roughly 84% found just once. The data derive from a study of radiation and T cells in renal cell carcinoma. The germline gives CDR1 SNHLY, CDR2 FYNNEI. The CDR3 is 13 amino acids. Trimming at V came to 5 bases and at J to 5 bases, leaving 2 bases not matched to a gene. Study results and limitations: In blood, top tumor clones expanded by 2 weeks, shrinking by 4.

The clonotype originates from a man aged 55-75 years with renal cell carcinoma. This chain connects TRBV2 to TRBJ2-2, with 7 nucleotides matching TRBD2. The source was blood, collected from a patient whose treatment included radiotherapy and nephrectomy. The CDR3, as DNA: TGTGCCAGCAGTCCTAGCGGAACCGGGGAGCTGTTTTTT. Translated: CASSPSGTGELFF.